These 30 T cell receptor beta chains originate from one sample sequenced in a study of blood T cell repertoires in COVID-19 (dated by TCRdb to 2020 to 2021). The library was made by the immunoSEQ multiplex PCR assay. Here the immuneACCESS table is served through TCRdb, limited to in-frame sequences with V and J called. Missing clones are a known gap in these copies; in checked studies unresolved V genes cover under half, and the rest lacks a known reason. Counted in this sample were about 390,000 clones; about 83% of them appeared once. Jointly, the top ten make up roughly 9.4% of the sample. Specimen: PBMCs or T cells enriched from blood (not recorded which). The receptors originated from a woman aged 45-59 years who had recovered from COVID-19.

This clone has just one count. The CDR3 protein is CASSYVGVSDTDTQYF. The CDR3, as DNA: TGTGCCAGCAGTTACGTCGGGGTCTCCGACACAGATACGCAGTATTTT. The gene calls are TRBV6-2 or TRBV6-3 and TRBJ2-3; D is possibly TRBD2 (5 bases). CDR1 is MNHEY, CDR2 SVGEGT, per germline. The V gene lost 2 bases and the J gene lost 2 bases, with 14 bases spanning the gap. The CDR3 sequence is 16 residues long.

This chain uses TRBV7-2 with TRBJ2-1, with 8 nucleotides matching TRBD2. CDR1 SGHTA and CDR2 FQGNSA come from the germline V gene. This CDR3 is built from 14 residues. V was clipped by 3 bases and J by 5 bases; unmatched bases: 3. This chain's CDR3 is CASSFERGNNEQFF. The CDR3 nucleotides read TGTGCCAGCAGCTTCGAGCGGGGGAACAATGAGCAGTTCTTC.

The genes are TRBV2 and TRBJ1-6, with D possibly being TRBD1 (5 bases). V shed 5 bases and J shed 0 bases, with 17 bases lying between them. Germline V gives CDR1 SNHLY, CDR2 FYNNEI. This CDR3 comprises 18 residues. In DNA form, the CDR3 reads TGTGCCAGCAGTCATCAGGGAGGCCCGAGCTCCTATAATTCACCCCTCCACTTT. It translates to CASSHQGGPSSYNSPLHF.

This clone was observed a single time. This CDR3 reads CASRATGLSWYGYTF. The CDR3, as DNA: TGCGCCAGCAGGGCGACAGGTTTGTCCTGGTATGGCTACACCTTC. J is TRBJ1-2 and V is TRBV5-1; tentatively, D is TRBD1 (6 bases). The V and J ends lost 5 bases and 5 bases respectively, with 19 bases between them. The germline V gene has CDR1 SGHRS and CDR2 YFSETQ. This CDR3 comprises 15 residues.

On this clone: Other DNA sequences of this sample code for an identical CDR3. The V and J genes are TRBV5-1 and TRBJ2-5; D possibly corresponds to TRBD2 (5 bases). Trimming removed 0 bases at V and 2 bases at J, with 8 bases between. CDR1 and CDR2 from the germline V gene are SGHRS and YFSETQ. The CDR3 runs 14 residues. The CDR3 region is CASSLVSGQETQYF. The CDR3 nucleotides read TGCGCCAGCAGCTTGGTTTCGGGGCAAGAGACCCAGTACTTC. Full variable domain (remainder filled in from reference TRBV5-1 and TRBJ2-5): KAGVTQTPRYLIKTRGQQVTLSCSPISGHRSVSWYQQTPGQGLQFLFEYFSETQRNKGNFPGRFSGRQFSNSRSEMNVSTLELGDSALYLCASSLVSGQETQYFGPGTRLLVL.

This clone was counted a few times. V is TRBV4-2 and J is TRBJ1-3; TRBD1 might be the D (5 bases). The CDR3 covers 16 residues. V was shortened by 4 bases and J by 0 bases, with 13 bases between the two germline ends. Germline V CDR1 and CDR2: LGHNA, YNFKEQ. The CDR3 DNA sequence: TGTGCCAGCAGCCGCGGGGGGACGCCCTCTGGAAACACCATATATTTT. Translation: CASSRGGTPSGNTIYF.

V usage is TRBV5-1 and J usage is TRBJ1-4; D not certain. From germline, CDR1 is SGHRS and CDR2 YFSETQ. V was trimmed by 0 bases and J by 0 bases, leaving 6 bases between them. The CDR3 spans 15 residues. The CDR3 sequence is CASSLAGATNEKLFF. CDR3 nucleotides: TGCGCCAGCAGCTTGGCGGGTGCAACTAATGAAAAACTGTTTTTT.

This clone came up a few times. The V and J genes are TRBV11-2 and TRBJ1-1; D not resolved. Trimming stripped 1 base from V and 6 bases from J, with 9 bases between. The CDR3 is 13 amino acids. Germline CDR1 is SGHAT and CDR2 is FQNNGV. CDR3 DNA: TGTGCCAGCAGCTTAGTAAACCGGGCTGAAGCTTTCTTT. Translation gives CASSLVNRAEAFF.

This chain uses TRBV2 with TRBJ1-2, with a weak D call TRBD1 (5 bases). V was trimmed by 0 bases and J by 4 bases, leaving 15 bases between them. Germline V gives CDR1 SNHLY, CDR2 FYNNEI. The CDR3 spans 16 residues. CDR3 region: CASSEARGGGLYGYTF. The CDR3 nucleotides read TGTGCCAGCAGTGAAGCGCGGGGTGGGGGACTCTATGGCTACACCTTC.

In its sample, this clone was seen a few times. The V gene is TRBV3-1 (or the pseudogene TRBV3-2), the J gene TRBJ1-1; 7 bases map to TRBD1. The CDR3 runs to 14 residues. Trimming cost V 3 bases and J 1 base; bases outside gene matches: 2. Germline loops: CDR1 LGHDT, CDR2 YNNKEL (reference sequence). CDR3 bases: TGTGCCAGCAGCCAGAACAGGGGGAACACTGAAGCTTTCTTT. It yields the protein CASSQNRGNTEAFF.

On this clone itself: Other DNA sequences in the same sample also yield this CDR3. The chain has TRBV3-1 (or the pseudogene TRBV3-2) and TRBJ1-6, with 9 bases identical to TRBD1. V was clipped by 4 bases and J by 7 bases; unmatched bases: 2. CDR3 length: 14 residues. Germline-derived CDR1 and CDR2 are LGHDT and YNNKEL (reference sequence). CDR3 bases: TGTGCCAGCAGCCCAGGACAGGGGAATTCACCCCTCCACTTT. Translating it yields CASSPGQGNSPLHF.

The genes are TRBV28 and TRBJ1-3; tentatively, D is TRBD1 (5 bases). V was shortened by 5 bases and J by 4 bases, with 15 bases between the two germline ends. Germline-derived CDR1 and CDR2 are MDHEN and SYDVKM. CDR3 length: 15 amino acids. The CDR3 DNA reads TGTGCCAGCAGTCCCCCGCGACAGACCGGAAACACCATATATTTT. This translates into CASSPPRQTGNTIYF. Using reference TRBV28 and TRBJ1-3 for the parts outside the CDR3, the full variable domain is DVKVTQSSRYLVKRTGEKVFLECVQDMDHENMFWYRQDPGLGLRLIYFSYDVKMKEKGDIPEGYSVSREKKERFSLILESASTNQTSMYLCASSPPRQTGNTIYFGEGSWLTVV.

The V and J genes are TRBV27 and TRBJ1-6, with unresolved D. V lost 3 bases and J lost 7, with 16 bases in between. CDR3 length: 16 residues. The germline V gene encodes CDR1 MNHEY and CDR2 SMNVEV (reference sequence). The CDR3 DNA reads as TGTGCCAGCAGTTTTACATTAACAGAGCGGAATTCACCCCTCCACTTT. This gives the protein CASSFTLTERNSPLHF.

V is TRBV7-9 and J is TRBJ2-7; 9 bases align to TRBD1. J gave up 7 bases and V 1 base, and 11 bases lay outside the gene matches. Per germline, CDR1 SEHNR and CDR2 FQNEAQ (reference sequence). The CDR3 is made up of 16 amino acids. CDR3: CASSLVSIGGTGEQYF. In DNA form, the CDR3 reads TGTGCCAGCAGCTTAGTCAGCATCGGAGGGACAGGGGAGCAGTACTTC.

V usage is TRBV2 and J usage is TRBJ1-3, with no clear D. Germline V gene sequence: CDR1 SNHLY, CDR2 FYNNEI. There are 13 residues in the CDR3. CDR3 protein: CVGKAGSGNTIYF. The CDR3 region has the DNA TGTGTAGGAAAGGCAGGCTCTGGAAACACCATATATTTT. Supplemented by reference TRBV2 and TRBJ1-3, the full variable domain reads EPEVTQTPSHQVTQMGQEVILRCVPISNHLYFYWYRQILGQKVEFLVSFYNNEISEKSEIFDDQFSVERPDGSNFTLKIRSTKLEDSAMYFCVGKAGSGNTIYFGEGSWLTVV.

The chain links TRBV5-4 to TRBJ1-6; TRBD1 is a possible D gene (5 bases). The CDR3 is made up of 14 amino acids. Trimming pared 2 bases from V and 4 bases from J, leaving 7 bases between. CDR1 is SGHNT and CDR2 is YYREEE in the germline V gene (reference sequence). CDR3 sequence (DNA): TGTGCCAGCAGCTTCGACAGATATAATTCACCCCTCCACTTT. It encodes CASSFDRYNSPLHF. Complete variable domain (other parts from reference TRBV5-4 and TRBJ1-6): ETGVTQSPTHLIKTRGQQVTLRCSSQSGHNTVSWYQQALGQGPQFIFQYYREEENGRGNFPPRFSGLQFPNYSSELNVNALELDDSALYLCASSFDRYNSPLHFGNGTRLTVT.

CDR3 bases: TGTGCTAGTGGTCGTCAGGGGCCCTATGGCTACACCTTC. Protein: CASGRQGPYGYTF. The J gene is TRBJ1-2, the V gene TRBV12-5, with D maybe TRBD1 (6 bases). There are 13 residues in the CDR3. V was trimmed by 5 bases and J by 4 bases, leaving 11 bases between them. Germline V gene lookup returns CDR1 LGHNT and CDR2 FRNRAP.

V is TRBV24-1 and J is TRBJ1-5; D is unclear. The CDR3 extends over 18 amino acids. Germline CDR1 and CDR2: KGHDR and SFDVKD. V lost 4 bases to trimming and J lost 0 bases, with 18 bases between them. The CDR3 region has the DNA TGTGCCACCAGTGAGCCGAAAAATCAGGAATATAGCAATCAGCCCCAGCATTTT. It specifies CATSEPKNQEYSNQPQHF.

V is TRBV7-2 and J is TRBJ1-5; 9 bases match TRBD1. V trimming: 5 bases; J trimming: 5 bases; junction bases outside the gene matches: 4. CDR1 is SGHTA and CDR2 is FQGNSA in the germline V gene. This CDR3 is built from 14 residues. The CDR3 DNA sequence: TGTGCCAGCAGCCCGGACAGGGGTCATCAGCCCCAGCATTTT. Translation gives CASSPDRGHQPQHF.

This clone was observed a single time. This chain uses TRBV6-1 with TRBJ1-5; 8 positions agree with TRBD1. V was pared by 3 bases and J by 3 bases, with 7 bases of the junction left unmatched. The CDR3 extends over 16 amino acids. Germline CDR1 MNHNS, CDR2 SASEGT. CDR3 bases: TGTGCCAGCAGTGATCGGACAGGGAGTGCCAATCAGCCCCAGCATTTT. This codes for CASSDRTGSANQPQHF.

The rearrangement links TRBV7-2 to TRBJ1-2, with 7 bases aligning to TRBD1. CDR3 length: 15 amino acids. V shed 3 bases, J shed 0 bases, and the junction held 4 bases outside the gene matches. The germline CDR1 and CDR2 sequences are SGHTA and FQGNSA. The CDR3 here is CASSFGTGANYGYTF. The CDR3 coding sequence is TGTGCCAGCAGCTTCGGAACAGGGGCTAACTATGGCTACACCTTC.

The chain is built from TRBV7-9 and TRBJ2-1, with D perhaps TRBD1 (6 bases). Trimming removed 5 bases at V and 10 bases at J, with 15 bases between. Germline V gives CDR1 SEHNR, CDR2 FQNEAQ (reference sequence). The CDR3 length is 13 residues. CDR3 residues: CASSARQVMEQFF. The CDR3 region has the DNA TGTGCCAGCAGCGCTCGACAGGTCATGGAGCAGTTCTTC.

The chain links TRBV6-6 to TRBJ1-2; 9 bases are a match to TRBD1. V lost 0 bases and J lost 5; bases outside the gene matches: 7. CDR3 size: 16 residues. Germline V gene sequence: CDR1 MNHNY, CDR2 SVGAGI (reference sequence). CDR3 sequence: CASSYSSGQGNYGYTF. Here the CDR3 DNA reads TGTGCCAGCAGTTACTCGAGTGGACAGGGGAATTATGGCTACACCTTC.

V is TRBV7-2 and J is TRBJ1-4; 8 bases are a match to TRBD1. CDR3 length equals 16 residues. V shed 0 bases, J shed 7 bases, and the junction held 7 bases outside the gene matches. Germline V CDR1 and CDR2: SGHTA, FQGNSA. CDR3: CASSLAKRDRREKLFF. The CDR3 nucleotides read TGTGCCAGCAGCTTAGCGAAGCGGGACAGGCGTGAAAAACTGTTTTTT.

V and J are TRBV6-2 or TRBV6-3 and TRBJ1-4; D unresolved. Germline CDR1 reads MNHEY; CDR2 reads SVGEGT. Trimming pared 1 base from V and 0 bases from J, leaving 21 bases between. The CDR3 contains 20 residues. The CDR3 here is CASSYFPWERTIPTNEKLFF. The CDR3 nucleotides are TGTGCCAGCAGTTACTTCCCTTGGGAGCGCACCATCCCAACTAATGAAAAACTGTTTTTT.

V and J are TRBV4-1 and TRBJ1-5; a weak D match, TRBD1 (6 bases). The CDR3 loop spans 15 amino acids. Germline loops: CDR1 MGHRA, CDR2 YSYEKL. V lost 0 bases and J 7 bases, leaving 13 bases between the germline ends. CDR3 coding DNA: TGCGCCAGCAGCCAAGAAGGCCAGGGGTACCAGCCCCAGCATTTT. Translating it yields CASSQEGQGYQPQHF.

V gene TRBV9 combines with J gene TRBJ1-2, with D hard to call. Trimming shortened V by 0 bases and J by 8 bases, and 14 bases separated the two germline ends. CDR1 and CDR2 from the germline V gene are SGDLS and YYNGEE. This CDR3 is 14 amino acids long. The CDR3 DNA reads TGTGCCAGCAGCGTAGATCAGGCAGCGGGGGGCTACACCTTC. Its translation: CASSVDQAAGGYTF.

This clone was recorded only once. The V and J genes are TRBV7-6 and TRBJ2-7, with 16 bases that match TRBD2. The CDR3 is 18 amino acids. V dropped 1 base and J dropped 5; count of bases not matched to a gene: 8. Germline V gene sequence: CDR1 SGHVS, CDR2 FNYEAQ. The CDR3 region is CASSLELGLAGGPDEQYF. The CDR3 DNA follows: TGTGCCAGCAGCTTAGAGCTGGGACTAGCGGGGGGGCCCGACGAGCAGTACTTC.

CDR3 amino acids: CASSLDGGASEKLFF. DNA of the CDR3: TGTGCCAGCAGCTTAGATGGTGGGGCCAGTGAAAAACTGTTTTTT. V usage is TRBV7-9 and J usage is TRBJ1-4; weak D call: TRBD1 (5 bases). Germline V CDR1 and CDR2: SEHNR, FQNEAQ (reference sequence). Trimming removed 1 base at V and 7 bases at J, with 13 bases between. CDR3 length equals 15 residues.

The CDR3 loop reads CASGEQRSTDTQYF. The CDR3 DNA is TGTGCCAGCGGCGAACAGAGATCCACAGATACGCAGTATTTT. V usage is TRBV5-4 and J usage is TRBJ2-3; D ambiguous. Germline values: CDR1 SGHNT, CDR2 YYREEE (reference sequence). Trimming stripped 7 bases from V and 2 bases from J, with 14 bases between. The CDR3 covers 14 residues.